A single TCR beta chain is shown here with its context. Looked up from germline, CDR1 is LGHNA and CDR2 is YSLEER. The length of the CDR3 is 15 residues. This entry is derived from a study of human CD8 memory T cell subsets. Construction of TCR beta libraries was accomplished by means of UMI-labeled 5' RACE. TCRdb reworked the 5' RACE reads into one entry per CDR3 protein, no DNA. Recorded for this sample: more than 7,500 distinct CDR3 sequences. The chain is built from TRBV4-3 and TRBJ1-2; TCRdb designates TRBD1, a call that cannot be tested without DNA. This TCR derives from a human donor in good health. The specimen was CD8+ T cells from PBMCs. The CDR3 here is CASSQDRTGAAGYTF.